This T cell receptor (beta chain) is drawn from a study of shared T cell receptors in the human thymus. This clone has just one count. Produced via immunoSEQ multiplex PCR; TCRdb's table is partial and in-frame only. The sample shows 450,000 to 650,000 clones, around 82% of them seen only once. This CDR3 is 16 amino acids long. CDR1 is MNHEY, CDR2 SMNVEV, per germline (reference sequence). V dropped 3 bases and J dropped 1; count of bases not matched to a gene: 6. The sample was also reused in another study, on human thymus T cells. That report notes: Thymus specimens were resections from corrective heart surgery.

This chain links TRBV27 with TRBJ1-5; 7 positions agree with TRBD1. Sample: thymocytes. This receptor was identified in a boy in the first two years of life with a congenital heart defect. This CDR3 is CASSFRGSRSNQPQHF. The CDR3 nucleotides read TGTGCCAGCAGTTTCAGGGGGAGTAGAAGCAATCAGCCCCAGCATTTT.